This T cell receptor (beta chain) was found in a study of shared clonotypes between healthy human individuals. Study conclusions and caveats: Generation probabilities of non-shared clonotypes were lower (relative to those shared by all four donors). Sorted-subset sequencing, rarefaction showed, was incomplete despite large depth. Richness estimates generally favored naive over memory subsets.

CD45RO negativity and positive selection for CCR7 defined naive CD8 cells, a population that excluded terminally differentiated effector memory CD45RA+ cells. Those who donated were healthy HIV-negative adults, with no recent acute infections or vaccinations reported. About this clone: Its specificity is not known.

The germline CDR1 and CDR2 sequences are SGHAT and FQNNGV. The V and J ends lost 2 bases and 3 bases respectively, with 14 bases between them. CDR3 length: 15 amino acids. Profiling relied on immunoSEQ multiplex PCR, and the TCRdb table lists in-frame clones only, not all of them. This table holds some 800,000 clones, more than 85% found once. The TCR originated in a man aged 30 to 39 in good health. The chain couples TRBV11-2 to TRBJ2-7; D is ambiguous. Sequencing was done on a sample of naive CD8+ T cells sorted from blood. CDR3 residues: CASSLPQGVNYEQYF. CDR3 nucleotides: TGTGCCAGCAGCTTACCTCAAGGAGTAAACTACGAGCAGTACTTC.